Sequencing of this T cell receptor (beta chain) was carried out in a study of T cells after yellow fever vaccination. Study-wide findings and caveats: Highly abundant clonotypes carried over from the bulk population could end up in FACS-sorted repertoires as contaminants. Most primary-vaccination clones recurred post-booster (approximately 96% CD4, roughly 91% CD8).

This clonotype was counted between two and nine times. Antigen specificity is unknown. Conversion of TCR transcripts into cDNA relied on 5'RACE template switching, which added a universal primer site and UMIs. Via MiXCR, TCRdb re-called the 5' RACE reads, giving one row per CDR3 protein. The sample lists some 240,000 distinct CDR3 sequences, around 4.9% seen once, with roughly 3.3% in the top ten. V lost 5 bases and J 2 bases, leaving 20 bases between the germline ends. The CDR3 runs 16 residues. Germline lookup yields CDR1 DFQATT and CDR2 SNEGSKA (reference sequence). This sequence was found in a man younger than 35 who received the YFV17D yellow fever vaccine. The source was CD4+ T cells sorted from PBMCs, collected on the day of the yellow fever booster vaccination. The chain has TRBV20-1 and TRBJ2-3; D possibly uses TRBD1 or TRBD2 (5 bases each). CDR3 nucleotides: TGCAGTGCTCCCCCGGGGCCACTCCGGCTCACAGATACGCAGTATTTT. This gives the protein CSAPPGPLRLTDTQYF.